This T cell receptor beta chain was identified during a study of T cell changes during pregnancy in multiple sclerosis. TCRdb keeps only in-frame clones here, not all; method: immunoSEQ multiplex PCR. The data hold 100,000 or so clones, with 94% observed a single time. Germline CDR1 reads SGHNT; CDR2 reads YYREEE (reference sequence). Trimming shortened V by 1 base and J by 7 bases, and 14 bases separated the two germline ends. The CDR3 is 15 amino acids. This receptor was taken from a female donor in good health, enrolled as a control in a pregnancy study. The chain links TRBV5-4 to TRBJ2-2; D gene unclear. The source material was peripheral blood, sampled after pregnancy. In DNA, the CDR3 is TGTGCCAGCAGCTTGTTGTCTAGTTCTATCGGGGAGCTGTTTTTT. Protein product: CASSLLSSSIGELFF.